This T cell receptor beta chain appears in the sequencing data of a study of CD4 T cell repertoires in COVID-19. TCRdb keeps only in-frame clones here, not all; method: immunoSEQ multiplex PCR. The repertoire holds around 25,000 clones, with 93% as singletons. As to this clone: What it recognizes is unknown.

There are 14 residues in the CDR3. The germline CDR1 and CDR2 sequences are KGHSH and LQKENI. Trimming took off 2 bases at V and 12 bases at J, with 14 bases between the two ends. No culture step preceded sequencing of the ex vivo isolated memory T cells. General study results and limits: Suggested intraclonal diversification: top SARS-CoV-2-reactive clonotypes appeared in two or three memory subsets.

The chain links TRBV18 to TRBJ2-6; D remains ambiguous. The material was circulating follicular helper CD4+ T cells (cTfh) from blood, obtained before the COVID-19 pandemic. This receptor was taken from a human donor who had COVID-19. CDR3 loop: CASSPGTERIVLTF. The CDR3 DNA follows: TGTGCCAGCTCACCAGGCACAGAACGGATCGTCCTGACTTTC.